The T cell receptor (beta chain) described here comes from a study of T cells in Graves' hyperthyroidism and ophthalmopathy (dated 2019 in TCRdb). Regarding the complete study: Peripheral blood samples were taken at the time of initial diagnosis, prior to any treatment. TCR V-J signatures able to tell the groups apart were searched for in a discovery cohort of 90 to 100 patients, of whom approximately 40 had Graves' ophthalmopathy and around 56 had stable Graves' hyperthyroidism. An independent validation cohort of about 19 hyperthyroidism patients and approximately 16 patients who later progressed to ophthalmopathy tested prospective prediction of ophthalmopathy. The approximately 100 discovery patients were divided at random into training and test sets in a 7:3 ratio. Thyroid tissue and blood T-cell repertoires from several Graves' hyperthyroidism patients were also compared in the study. Once sampling was done, hyperthyroidism patients were given methimazole at a starting dose of 30 mg daily, whereas ophthalmopathy patients were given high-dose intravenous methylprednisolone. The paper reports TCR Vbeta CDR3 sequencing of 135 peripheral blood samples: around 45 ophthalmopathy, about 75 hyperthyroidism and around 17 progressor patients. Points the paper makes about the study in general: No statistical method was used to fix the sample size in advance, and group allocation was not hidden from the investigators. Most expanded thyroid clonotypes (frequency above 0.001) were also detected in blood, suggesting blood repertoires may reflect thyroid immune responses. In validation, progression to ophthalmopathy was predicted by the model with around 71% sensitivity and 72% to 80% specificity, a median of about 6.8 months before onset. A model built on a 13 V-J signature distinguished ophthalmopathy from stable hyperthyroidism, reaching over 85% sensitivity and around 81% specificity in cross-validation and 80%/75% in testing.

Moderately to severely active disease, a Clinical Activity Score of at least 3, a NOSPECS grade of at least 4, and a duration under 3 months were present in ophthalmopathy patients. Exclusion was applied to patients with uncontrolled infections, other autoimmune diseases, pregnancy or lactation. Diagnoses relied on clinical symptoms, serum thyroxine and TRAb, thyroid ultrasound and orbital computed tomography. Ficoll-Paque density gradient centrifugation was used to isolate PBMCs from about 9 ml of fresh peripheral blood. Total RNA was extracted with Trizol reagent, and quality was checked on an Agilent 2100 Bioanalyzer. The TCR beta CDR3 regions were amplified from RNA transcripts. For the first round of RT-PCR on the TCR CDR3, the HTBI primer set was used together with the Qiagen OneStep RT-PCR kit. Libraries were constructed in a second round of multiplex PCR, after which size selection and purification were performed. Paired-end sequencing of the libraries was performed with 100 bp reads on an Illumina HiSeq2000. The authors' analysis ran thus. SOAPnuke was used to process the raw data, with reads discarded if the reads contained adapters or uncalled bases, had a mean Phred below 15, or lacked an exact constant-primer or identifier match. High-quality paired reads were merged with COPE v1.2.5, and unique nucleotide sequences were defined as clonotypes. Clonotypes were aligned to IMGT TRBV, TRBD and TRBJ reference segments using MiTCR v1.1. Analysis was restricted to V-J combinations with a frequency above 0.0001, which covered 99% to 99.2% of repertoires. The TCS score was defined as the ratio of F50 (clonal expansion) to E x V (chaos), calculated using BLOSUM62-based TCRdist between CDR3 peptides within each V-J. Welch's t-statistics and random forest reduced just over 500 V-J features to roughly 13, which were used in a naive Bayes classifier (R e1071). Through fastp at Q25 and MiXCR, TCRdb rebuilt clones from the public reads, retaining in-frame beta chains. Every entry covers one CDR3 protein and lists the most common genes and DNA from its rows. The V and J calls shown here were made by TCRdb, not taken from the authors' results. Counted in this sample were more than 450,000 distinct CDR3 sequences; less than 20% of them appeared once. The ten biggest clones cover about 50% of the sample.

Regarding this clonotype: It lacks a known antigen. Base qualities were left out, and no much larger clone turns up one base away.

Between the V and J ends, shortened by 1 base and 1 base respectively, the junction contains 13 bases. From its cysteine to its phenylalanine, the CDR3 spans 15 amino acids. Only CDR3 DNA is held: 45 bases, read in frame from base 1. Based on the germline V gene, the CDR1 and CDR2 sequences are SQVTM and ANQGSEA. The receptor was derived from a man aged 35-49 years with Graves' ophthalmopathy. The V and J genes are TRBV29-1 and TRBJ1-1; TRBD1 is perhaps the D gene, given 6 matching bases. Sequencing was done on a sample of blood. The DNA is as follows: TGCAGCGTTGAAGGTTGGGGGGCGCGGAACACTGAAGCTTTCTTT. This encodes CSVEGWGARNTEAFF.